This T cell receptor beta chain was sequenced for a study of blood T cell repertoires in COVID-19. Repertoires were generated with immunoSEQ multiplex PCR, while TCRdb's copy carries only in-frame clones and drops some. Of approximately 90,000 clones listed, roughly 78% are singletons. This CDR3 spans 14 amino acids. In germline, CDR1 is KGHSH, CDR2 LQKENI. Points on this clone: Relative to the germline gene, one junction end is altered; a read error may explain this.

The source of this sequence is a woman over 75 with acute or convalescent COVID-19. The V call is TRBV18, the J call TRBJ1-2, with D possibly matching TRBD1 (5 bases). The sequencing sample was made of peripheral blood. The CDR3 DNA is TGTGCCAGCTCAACACCGGGTGGGGCGGAAGGCTACACCTTC. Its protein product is CASSTPGGAEGYTF.